The 3 T cell receptor beta chains reported below all come from one sample, sequenced in a study of CD8 T cells in ankylosing spondylitis. Study-wide results and limits: Ankylosing spondylitis blood appeared to be characterized by a TCR beta motif of under ten highly homologous variants.

TCRdb reanalysed the 5' RACE reads using MiXCR and keeps one entry per CDR3 protein. The table shows 750,000 to 850,000 distinct CDR3 sequences, with 10% to 15% occurring only once. Their recognized antigens are unknown. The sequenced sample was blood, either unsorted or a sorted T cell fraction (not recorded which). These receptors were collected from a male donor with ankylosing spondylitis.

This chain joins TRBV2 and TRBJ2-2, with 10 bases matching TRBD2. V was clipped by 7 bases and J by 9 bases; unmatched bases: 5. The germline V gene encodes CDR1 SNHLY and CDR2 FYNNEI. CDR3 length: 13 amino acids. CDR3: CASISSGGWELFF. Here the CDR3 DNA reads TGTGCCAGCATTTCTAGCGGGGGCTGGGAGCTGTTTTTT.

This clonotype turned up a few times. This rearrangement joins TRBV20-1 to TRBJ1-1; a weak D match, TRBD1 (5 bases). In germline, CDR1 is DFQATT, CDR2 SNEGSKA (reference sequence). This CDR3 contains 14 residues. Deletions cut 3 bases from V and 1 base from J, with 12 bases between. The CDR3 coding sequence is TGCAGTGCTAGTTCAGGGTATCGGAACACTGAAGCTTTCTTT. Its translation is CSASSGYRNTEAFF.

This clonotype was detected ten times or more. V is TRBV29-1 and J is TRBJ2-7; no firm D call. Deletions cut 4 bases from V and 2 bases from J, with 9 bases between. Germline V gene lookup returns CDR1 SQVTM and CDR2 ANQGSEA. The length of the CDR3 is 12 residues. The CDR3 spells CSVVDGTYEQYF. The CDR3 DNA sequence: TGCAGCGTTGTTGACGGAACCTACGAGCAGTACTTC.